Presented here are 4 T cell receptor beta chains from one specimen sequenced in a study of blood T cell repertoires in COVID-19. Measured with immunoSEQ multiplex PCR; TCRdb has only the in-frame clones, and not every one. The profile shows 300,000 or so clones, around 87% of them singletons. Material: peripheral blood. The receptors originated from a man in his forties or fifties with active or convalescent COVID-19.

The V and J genes are TRBV28 and TRBJ2-3; the match to TRBD2 covers 7 bases. Germline CDR1 and CDR2: MDHEN and SYDVKM. This CDR3 is 16 amino acids long. V shed 4 bases, J shed 0 bases, and the junction held 7 bases outside the gene matches. CDR3 DNA: TGTGCCAGCAGTTCACCAGGGAGGGAGAGCACAGATACGCAGTATTTT. Translation: CASSSPGRESTDTQYF.

The chain has TRBV7-2 and TRBJ2-1; D is perhaps TRBD2 (6 bases). Looked up from germline, CDR1 is SGHTA and CDR2 is FQGNSA. The V gene lost 3 bases and the J gene lost 6 bases, with 9 bases spanning the gap. The CDR3 is made up of 13 amino acids. The CDR3 sequence: CASSFMGGNEQFF. The CDR3 nucleotides are TGTGCCAGCAGCTTTATGGGGGGCAATGAGCAGTTCTTC. The whole variable domain, filled in from reference TRBV7-2 and TRBJ2-1, reads GAGVSQSPSNKVTEKGKDVELRCDPISGHTALYWYRQSLGQGLEFLIYFQGNSAPDKSGLPSDRFSAERTGGSVSTLTIQRTQQEDSAVYLCASSFMGGNEQFFGPGTRLTVL.

This chain links TRBV18 with TRBJ2-7; 10 bases align to TRBD1. Germline V gene lookup returns CDR1 KGHSH and CDR2 LQKENI. This CDR3 is 15 amino acids long. J lost 6 bases, V lost 3 bases, and 8 bases had no gene match. As DNA, the CDR3 is TGTGCCAGCTCACCCCTCCGGACAGGGGGATTCGAGCAGTACTTC. Protein: CASSPLRTGGFEQYF.

The gene calls are TRBV10-3 and TRBJ1-5, with TRBD1 as a possible D gene (5 bases). This CDR3 comprises 14 residues. Germline CDR1 and CDR2: ENHRY and SYGVKD. Trimming took off 4 bases at V and 3 bases at J, with 10 bases between the two ends. The CDR3 here is CAISGEGINQPQHF. The CDR3 nucleotides read TGTGCCATCAGTGGGGAGGGGATCAATCAGCCCCAGCATTTT.